The 31 T cell receptor beta chains reported below all come from one sample, sequenced in a study of T cell changes during pregnancy in multiple sclerosis. Clones were read by immunoSEQ multiplex PCR, and TCRdb kept only the in-frame ones, dropping some. The sample gives roughly 80,000 clones, around 90% of which show up once; 1.4% is in the top ten. The starting material was peripheral blood, obtained before pregnancy. The receptors derive from a female donor with multiple sclerosis, enrolled in a pregnancy study.

This chain connects TRBV9 to TRBJ2-3, with a weak D call TRBD2 (6 bases). The length of the CDR3 is 18 residues. CDR1 and CDR2 (germline): SGDLS, YYNGEE. With 4 bases removed from V and 6 bases from J, the gap between germline ends came to 27 bases. The CDR3 region is CASSPNTGIGGLTDTQYF. The CDR3, as DNA: TGTGCCAGCAGCCCTAACACTGGGATCGGGGGTTTGACGGATACGCAGTATTTT. The full variable domain, its missing parts supplied by reference TRBV9 and TRBJ2-3, is DSGVTQTPKHLITATGQRVTLRCSPRSGDLSVYWYQQSLDQGLQFLIQYYNGEERAKGNILERFSAQQFPDLHSELNLSSLELGDSALYFCASSPNTGIGGLTDTQYFGPGTRLTVL.

The chain carries TRBV30 and TRBJ2-7; 11 bases are a match to TRBD1. CDR1 and CDR2 (germline): GTSNPN, SVGIG (reference sequence). The junction had 7 bases not matched to a gene; V was cut back by 8 bases and J by 4 bases. The CDR3 consists of 13 residues. In nucleotides, the CDR3 is TGTGCCCTACGGGACAGGGGGATTTACGAGCAGTACTTC. Amino acid sequence: CALRDRGIYEQYF.

The chain is built from TRBV2 and TRBJ1-6, with D perhaps matching TRBD1 (6 bases). V lost 8 bases and J 9 bases, leaving 17 bases between the germline ends. This CDR3 has 14 amino acids. Germline loops: CDR1 SNHLY, CDR2 FYNNEI. The CDR3 DNA sequence: TGTGCCAGCGAAGAACAGGGCCTGGGTTCACCCCTCCACTTT. It is translated as CASEEQGLGSPLHF.

The V call is TRBV5-1, the J call TRBJ2-5, with D unresolved. This CDR3 contains 13 residues. The germline gives CDR1 SGHRS, CDR2 YFSETQ. V dropped 0 bases and J dropped 2 bases, with 5 bases sitting between them. CDR3 amino acids: CASSLELQETQYF. Written as DNA, the CDR3 is TGCGCCAGCAGCTTGGAATTACAAGAGACCCAGTACTTC.

This chain joins TRBV6-5 and TRBJ1-5; TRBD1 is a possible D gene (6 bases). CDR1 is MNHEY and CDR2 is SVGAGI in the germline V gene. This CDR3 contains 15 residues. V was clipped by 6 bases and J by 4 bases, with 16 bases between them. This CDR3 reads CASSPSKTGNQPQHF. In DNA, the CDR3 is TGTGCCAGCAGCCCTTCGAAGACAGGAAATCAGCCCCAGCATTTT.

V is TRBV6-1 and J is TRBJ1-5; no clear D gene. Looked up from germline, CDR1 is MNHNS and CDR2 is SASEGT. The germline V and J ends were trimmed by 8 bases and 2 bases, with 10 bases remaining between them. This CDR3 is 13 amino acids long. The CDR3 spells CASEVSGNQPQHF. DNA for the CDR3: TGTGCCAGCGAAGTCAGTGGCAATCAGCCCCAGCATTTT.

This clone was counted a single time. The rearrangement joins TRBV25-1 to TRBJ1-1; 7 nucleotides line up with TRBD1. V shed 9 bases and J 0 bases; nucleotides not matched to a gene: 10. CDR1 and CDR2 (germline): MGHDK, SYGVNS. The CDR3 extends over 15 amino acids. CDR3 in DNA: TGTGCCAGTACGTGGGGACAGACCATGAACACTGAAGCTTTCTTT. This encodes CASTWGQTMNTEAFF.

The rearrangement links TRBV11-2 to TRBJ2-5; D is perhaps TRBD2 (6 bases). The CDR3 runs 15 residues. The germline gives CDR1 SGHAT, CDR2 FQNNGV. V shed 6 bases and J shed 0 bases, with 14 bases lying between them. The chain's CDR3 is CASRILGGDQETQYF. CDR3 DNA: TGTGCCAGCAGGATACTAGGCGGGGACCAAGAGACCCAGTACTTC.

The genes are TRBV30 and TRBJ2-2; D possibly corresponds to TRBD2 (6 bases). Germline CDR1 and CDR2: GTSNPN and SVGIG (reference sequence). Trimming pared 3 bases from V and 6 bases from J, leaving 20 bases between. The CDR3 is 16 amino acids. The CDR3: CAWSPLGVGGAGELFF. CDR3 nucleotides: TGTGCCTGGAGCCCGCTGGGTGTTGGCGGGGCCGGGGAGCTGTTTTTT.

The CDR3 DNA follows: TGTGCCACCAGCCCAGGGGAGAACAATCAGCCCCAGCATTTT. It yields the protein CATSPGENNQPQHF. This sequence joins TRBV15 and TRBJ1-5; tentatively, D is TRBD1 (6 bases). Germline lookup yields CDR1 LNHNV and CDR2 YYDKDF (reference sequence). The CDR3 contains 14 residues. Trimming took 5 bases from V and 3 from J, leaving 11 bases between them.

The J gene is TRBJ2-5, the V gene TRBV19, with 7 bases fitting TRBD1. The CDR3 is 15 residues long. The trim removed 7 bases at V and 5 bases at J, leaving 13 bases unmatched. CDR1 and CDR2 from the germline V gene are LNHDA and SQIVND (reference sequence). The DNA for the CDR3 is TGTGCCAGTAAAGCAGCGACAGGGCATAGCGAGACCCAGTACTTC. Translating gives CASKAATGHSETQYF.

This clone was observed a single time. Other DNA sequences in the same sample also yield this CDR3. The chain joins TRBV18 to TRBJ1-5; D may be TRBD1 (6 bases). Germline V CDR1 and CDR2: KGHSH, LQKENI. The CDR3 is made up of 13 amino acids. Trimming cost V 3 bases and J 4 bases, with 7 bases left between them. CDR3 coding DNA: TGTGCCAGCTCACCGCAGGGGAATCAGCCCCAGCATTTT. Protein sequence: CASSPQGNQPQHF.

This clone was picked up one time. The V and J genes are TRBV7-2 and TRBJ2-5, with TRBD1 identical over 9 bases. CDR1 is SGHTA and CDR2 is FQGNSA in the germline V gene. V shed 6 bases, J shed 4 bases, and the junction held 6 bases outside the gene matches. The CDR3 covers 14 residues. CDR3 sequence reads: CASRGTGLSETQYF. CDR3 nucleotides: TGTGCCAGCAGGGGGACAGGGTTATCAGAGACCCAGTACTTC.

This clone was recorded only once. This chain links TRBV5-5 with TRBJ2-7, with TRBD2 identical over 8 bases. V shed 4 bases and J 0 bases; nucleotides not matched to a gene: 9. There are 16 residues in the CDR3. In germline, CDR1 is SGHKS, CDR2 YYEKEE (reference sequence). The CDR3 sequence is CASSITRGGISYEQYF. The CDR3 DNA sequence: TGTGCCAGCAGCATAACACGGGGGGGGATCTCCTACGAGCAGTACTTC.

The CDR3 nucleotides read TGCGCCAGCAGCCCCGATAAGGGGTGGAATCAGCCCCAGCATTTT. Its protein product is CASSPDKGWNQPQHF. The chain couples TRBV4-1 to TRBJ1-5; D is possibly TRBD1 (5 bases). Germline CDR1 is MGHRA and CDR2 is YSYEKL. V lost 4 bases and J lost 4, with 14 bases in between. The CDR3 is 15 residues long.

This clone was counted a few times. The rearrangement links TRBV2 to TRBJ1-5, with D unresolved. Germline CDR1 SNHLY, CDR2 FYNNEI. Trimming pared 10 bases from V and 0 bases from J, leaving 10 bases between. The CDR3 consists of 13 residues. The CDR3 protein is CATALDSNQPQHF. In DNA form, the CDR3 reads TGTGCCACCGCGCTTGATAGCAATCAGCCCCAGCATTTT.

This clone appeared once. V is TRBV19 and J is TRBJ1-1; D gene unclear. The V end lost 5 bases, the J end lost 1 base, and 11 bases lay between the germline ends. This CDR3 spans 14 amino acids. CDR1 and CDR2 from the germline V gene are LNHDA and SQIVND (reference sequence). In DNA form, the CDR3 reads TGTGCCAGTAGTCCCGGACTAACGAACACTGAAGCTTTCTTT. Its translation is CASSPGLTNTEAFF.

The chain recombines TRBV5-1 with TRBJ1-1, with unresolved D. V was clipped by 0 bases and J by 1 base, with 10 bases between them. This CDR3 has 15 residues. Per the germline V gene, CDR1 is SGHRS and CDR2 is YFSETQ. CDR3 nucleotide sequence: TGCGCCAGCAGCTTGGGAACGGGGTGGAACACTGAAGCTTTCTTT. Its translation is CASSLGTGWNTEAFF.

The chain joins TRBV4-1 to TRBJ1-6; D is undetermined. V was shortened by 0 bases and J by 10 bases, with 10 bases between the two germline ends. Germline-derived CDR1 and CDR2 are MGHRA and YSYEKL. CDR3 size: 14 residues. In DNA, the CDR3 is TGCGCCAGCAGCCAAGATATTTCGGGGTCACCCCTCCACTTT. Protein: CASSQDISGSPLHF.

The rearrangement links TRBV6-1 to TRBJ1-1; D is unresolved. The CDR3 contains 13 residues. V was trimmed by 8 bases and J by 2 bases, leaving 12 bases between them. Germline CDR1 and CDR2: MNHNS and SASEGT. CDR3 sequence (DNA): TGTGCCAGCCTAGAAACTCGAAACACTGAAGCTTTCTTT. This gives the protein CASLETRNTEAFF.

The chain uses TRBV9 and TRBJ1-4; D gene uncertain. V shed 0 bases and J shed 7 bases, with 10 bases lying between them. Germline V gene data show CDR1 as SGDLS and CDR2 as YYNGEE. The CDR3 contains 14 residues. The CDR3 protein is CASSVGAGGEKLFF. In nucleotides, the CDR3 is TGTGCCAGCAGCGTAGGGGCAGGTGGTGAAAAACTGTTTTTT.

V is TRBV6-5 and J is TRBJ2-2, with 11 bases lining up with TRBD1. The germline CDR1 and CDR2 sequences are MNHEY and SVGAGI. The V gene end was trimmed by 4 bases and the J gene end by 6 bases; junction bases not matched to a gene: 4. The CDR3 covers 15 residues. The CDR3, as DNA: TGTGCCAGCAGTTTAGGACAGGGGGCGCCCGGGGAGCTGTTTTTT. As protein: CASSLGQGAPGELFF.

The chain recombines TRBV6-1 with TRBJ2-2; 10 bases map to TRBD2. The V and J ends lost 3 bases and 1 base, in that order; junction bases with no gene match: 5. The CDR3 extends over 17 amino acids. Germline lookup yields CDR1 MNHNS and CDR2 SASEGT. The CDR3 region has the DNA TGTGCCAGCAGTGAGCTCGGACTAGCGGAGAACACCGGGGAGCTGTTTTTT. This encodes CASSELGLAENTGELFF.

This chain connects TRBV27 to TRBJ1-3; 7 bases fit TRBD1. This CDR3 region has 15 residues. In germline, CDR1 is MNHEY, CDR2 SMNVEV (reference sequence). The J segment lost 2 bases and the V segment lost 6 bases, leaving 7 bases of the junction unmatched. CDR3 nucleotide sequence: TGTGCCAGCAGGCGGAATGACAGGGCTGGAAACACCATATATTTT. Amino acids: CASRRNDRAGNTIYF.

The chain carries TRBV27 and TRBJ2-7, with 16 bases lining up with TRBD2. The CDR3 is 16 residues long. Germline values: CDR1 MNHEY, CDR2 SMNVEV (reference sequence). With 3 bases clipped from V and 6 bases from J, the junction kept 5 bases outside the gene matches. As DNA, the CDR3 is TGTGCCAGCAGTTTCGGGACTAGCGGGGGGGCTGGCGAGCAGTACTTC. This encodes CASSFGTSGGAGEQYF.

V is TRBV19 and J is TRBJ2-7; D is unresolved. Germline V gene lookup returns CDR1 LNHDA and CDR2 SQIVND (reference sequence). V lost 2 bases to trimming and J lost 3 bases, with 8 bases between them. CDR3 length: 13 residues. The CDR3 loop is CASSINSHYEQYF. The CDR3 DNA reads as TGTGCCAGTAGTATAAACAGTCACTACGAGCAGTACTTC.

The V call is TRBV30, the J call TRBJ2-7, with 8 bases aligning to TRBD1. Germline assignment: CDR1 GTSNPN and CDR2 SVGIG (reference sequence). V dropped 0 bases and J dropped 2; count of bases not matched to a gene: 9. This CDR3 is 16 amino acids long. CDR3 residues: CAWSVTQGTGPYEQYF. Written as DNA, the CDR3 is TGTGCCTGGAGTGTAACCCAGGGGACAGGACCCTACGAGCAGTACTTC.

J is TRBJ1-2 and V is TRBV19; D is perhaps TRBD1 (6 bases). With 5 bases removed from V and 11 bases from J, the gap between germline ends came to 18 bases. The CDR3 covers 13 residues. CDR1 and CDR2 (germline): LNHDA, SQIVND (reference sequence). Here the CDR3 DNA reads TGTGCCAGTAGTGGACGGGACAAGCTGGGATACACCTTC. This encodes CASSGRDKLGYTF.

The V gene is TRBV19, the J gene TRBJ2-5; 8 bases map to TRBD2. Germline lookup yields CDR1 LNHDA and CDR2 SQIVND (reference sequence). V lost 3 bases to trimming and J lost 1 base; unmatched junction nucleotides: 4. The CDR3 loop spans 15 amino acids. CDR3 residues: CASSMAGGFQETQYF. The CDR3 nucleotides are TGTGCCAGTAGTATGGCGGGGGGCTTCCAAGAGACCCAGTACTTC.

The chain recombines TRBV7-9 with TRBJ1-1; TRBD1 matches at 7 bases. CDR1 and CDR2 from the germline V gene are SEHNR and FQNEAQ (reference sequence). This CDR3 comprises 16 residues. The V segment lost 5 bases and the J segment 0 bases; nucleotides outside the gene matches: 9. CDR3 DNA: TGTGCCAGCAGCGCCAGACAGGGACGGTTGAACACTGAAGCTTTCTTT. Translation gives CASSARQGRLNTEAFF.

The rearrangement joins TRBV9 to TRBJ2-7, with TRBD1 identical over 10 bases. The CDR3 consists of 15 residues. Germline V lookup: CDR1 SGDLS, CDR2 YYNGEE. V dropped 0 bases and J dropped 3; count of bases not matched to a gene: 3. Here the CDR3 reads CASSVGDRGNYEQYF. DNA for the CDR3: TGTGCCAGCAGCGTAGGGGACAGGGGAAACTACGAGCAGTACTTC.